This T cell receptor beta chain was identified during a study of control samples from healthy donors and cancer patients. This clone was found once. TCRdb keeps only in-frame clones here, not all; method: immunoSEQ multiplex PCR. The sample carries 100,000 to 150,000 clones, over 80% recorded once. CDR1 is MNHEY, CDR2 SVGEGT, per germline. There are 17 residues in the CDR3. Trimming took 6 bases from V and 2 from J; bases not matched to a gene: 14. The specimen was blood. This receptor was taken from a woman aged 45-65 years in good health. This chain joins TRBV6-2 or TRBV6-3 and TRBJ1-2, with 8 nucleotides matching TRBD1. In DNA form, the CDR3 reads TGTGCCAGCAGCCGAACCCTCACCCGGACAGGGAACTATGGCTACACCTTC. Its translation is CASSRTLTRTGNYGYTF.